This T cell receptor (beta chain) was found in a study of response to subunit inactivated influenza vaccine. The study's findings and limits: It was the authors' suggestion that each seasonal influenza vaccination recruits few new T cells.

TCRdb processed the RT-PCR reads anew with MiXCR; each CDR3 protein has one entry. Seen here are a few hundred thousand distinct CDR3 sequences, around a fifth observed once, and the top ten hold around 9.6%. At least ten counts were recorded for this clonotype. Its antigen is unidentified. The TCR sequence derives from a man in his fifties or sixties who received an inactivated influenza vaccine. The sequencing here drew on PBMCs from blood, taken about 20 months after vaccination.

CDR3 sequence: CASSPGPSYEQYF. CDR3 sequence (DNA): TGTGCCAGCTCACCGGGACCCTCCTACGAGCAGTACTTC. The rearrangement uses TRBV18 and TRBJ2-7; perhaps D is TRBD1 or TRBD2 (5 bases each). Trimming left V 3 bases short and J 0 bases short, with 6 bases between. Looked up from germline, CDR1 is KGHSH and CDR2 is LQKENI. This CDR3 is built from 13 residues.